A selection of T cell receptor beta chains follows, all from one sample in a study of CD8 T cells in ankylosing spondylitis. TCRdb itself ran the 5' RACE reads through MiXCR, one entry per CDR3 protein. The sample lists hundreds of thousands of distinct CDR3 sequences; roughly 12% were seen once. Sequenced: blood, either unsorted or a sorted T cell fraction (not recorded which). The origin of the receptors is a male donor with ankylosing spondylitis. Both conserved end residues are part of each CDR3. D genes are given only for firm matches. Size is omitted from some rows. Given values are once, few, many or a class for expanded clones.

d_call: -
clone_size: few
j_call: TRBJ2-5
v_call: TRBV7-2
cdr3_aa: CASSLAQGRTTQYF
cdr3_nt: TGTGCCAGCAGCTTAGCGCAGGGGAGGACGACCCAGTACTTC

d_call: -
clone_size: few
j_call: TRBJ2-4
v_call: TRBV29-1
cdr3_aa: CSVAQGLGNIQYF
cdr3_nt: TGCAGCGTTGCCCAGGGGTTGGGGAACATTCAGTACTTC

d_call: -
clone_size: -
j_call: TRBJ2-5
v_call: TRBV20-1
cdr3_aa: CSAGRPRTGFAQTQYF
cdr3_nt: TGCAGTGCTGGAAGACCTCGTACAGGGTTCGCGCAGACCCAGTACTTC

d_call: -
clone_size: once
j_call: TRBJ2-3
v_call: TRBV14
cdr3_aa: CASSRYLDTDTQYF
cdr3_nt: TGTGCCAGCAGCCGATACTTGGACACAGATACGCAGTATTTT

d_call: TRBD2
clone_size: many
j_call: TRBJ2-7
v_call: TRBV4-2
cdr3_aa: CASRSTSGSYEQYF
cdr3_nt: TGTGCCAGCAGATCGACTAGCGGGTCCTACGAGCAGTACTTC

d_call: -
clone_size: -
j_call: TRBJ1-4
v_call: TRBV25-1
cdr3_aa: CASSKWSEKLFF
cdr3_nt: TGTGCCAGCAGTAAGTGGAGTGAAAAACTGTTTTTT

d_call: -
clone_size: many
j_call: TRBJ2-1
v_call: TRBV7-8
cdr3_aa: CASGYNEQFF
cdr3_nt: TGTGCCAGCGGGTACAATGAGCAGTTCTTC

d_call: -
clone_size: few
j_call: TRBJ2-3
v_call: TRBV20-1
cdr3_aa: CSASFRLGEGEDTQYF
cdr3_nt: TGCAGTGCTAGCTTTCGCCTCGGGGAGGGGGAAGATACGCAGTATTTT

d_call: -
clone_size: few
j_call: TRBJ1-1
v_call: TRBV5-1
cdr3_aa: CASSLEGVRRLYTEAFF
cdr3_nt: TGCGCCAGCAGCTTGGAGGGAGTCCGGAGGCTGTACACTGAAGCCTTCTTT

d_call: TRBD1
clone_size: few
j_call: TRBJ1-2
v_call: TRBV7-3
cdr3_aa: CASSPGGQYYGYTF
cdr3_nt: TGTGCCAGCAGCCCAGGGGGACAGTACTATGGCTACACCTTC

d_call: TRBD2
clone_size: many
j_call: TRBJ2-3
v_call: TRBV4-3
cdr3_aa: CASSQVSASGGSTQYF
cdr3_nt: TGCGCCAGCAGCCAAGTTTCCGCTAGCGGGGGTAGTACGCAGTATTTT

d_call: TRBD1
clone_size: few
j_call: TRBJ1-5
v_call: TRBV20-1
cdr3_aa: CSAQQGAGQPQHF
cdr3_nt: TGCAGTGCTCAACAGGGGGCAGGACAGCCCCAGCATTTT

d_call: -
clone_size: -
j_call: TRBJ2-3
v_call: TRBV10-2
cdr3_aa: CASSWSTSTDTQYF
cdr3_nt: TGCGCCAGCAGTTGGTCGACCAGCACAGATACGCAGTATTTT

d_call: -
clone_size: many
j_call: TRBJ2-5
v_call: TRBV10-3
cdr3_aa: CAISGTHQETQYF
cdr3_nt: TGTGCCATCAGCGGGACACATCAAGAGACCCAGTACTTC

d_call: -
clone_size: -
j_call: TRBJ2-7
v_call: TRBV12-3/TRBV12-4
cdr3_aa: CASSPETARSSYEQYF
cdr3_nt: TGTGCCAGCAGTCCAGAGACGGCAAGGAGCTCCTACGAGCAGTACTTC

d_call: -
clone_size: few
j_call: TRBJ2-1
v_call: TRBV20-1
cdr3_aa: CSARDGARSYNEQFF
cdr3_nt: TGCAGTGCGAGGGACGGAGCGCGTTCCTACAATGAGCAGTTCTTC

d_call: -
clone_size: few
j_call: TRBJ2-3
v_call: TRBV6-6
cdr3_aa: CASSYEAGTQYF
cdr3_nt: TGTGCCAGCAGTTATGAGGCTGGTACGCAGTATTTT

d_call: -
clone_size: many
j_call: TRBJ2-2
v_call: TRBV7-2
cdr3_aa: CASSLLPNTGELFF
cdr3_nt: TGTGCCAGCAGCTTATTGCCGAACACCGGGGAGCTGTTTTTT

d_call: TRBD1
clone_size: many
j_call: TRBJ2-3
v_call: TRBV5-6
cdr3_aa: CASSLQGAYTDTQYF
cdr3_nt: TGTGCCAGCAGCCTCCAGGGGGCTTACACAGATACGCAGTATTTT

d_call: -
clone_size: -
j_call: TRBJ2-7
v_call: TRBV7-9
cdr3_aa: CASSLWGGAADEQYF
cdr3_nt: TGTGCCAGCAGCTTATGGGGCGGGGCAGCGGACGAGCAGTACTTC

d_call: -
clone_size: few
j_call: TRBJ2-6
v_call: TRBV20-1
cdr3_aa: CSARITPSSGANVLTF
cdr3_nt: TGCAGTGCTAGGATTACTCCGAGCTCTGGGGCCAACGTCCTGACTTTC

d_call: TRBD2
clone_size: few
j_call: TRBJ2-7
v_call: TRBV6-4
cdr3_aa: CASYPVVAGYRSNEQYF
cdr3_nt: TGTGCCAGCTACCCCGTGGTAGCGGGATATCGCTCCAACGAGCAGTACTTC

d_call: -
clone_size: -
j_call: TRBJ2-7
v_call: TRBV6-6
cdr3_aa: CASSYGPNYEQYF
cdr3_nt: TGTGCCAGCAGTTACGGGCCGAACTACGAGCAGTACTTC

d_call: -
clone_size: -
j_call: TRBJ1-5
v_call: TRBV4-1
cdr3_aa: CASSQVGTARGQPQHF
cdr3_nt: TGCGCCAGCAGCCAAGTGGGGACGGCCAGGGGTCAGCCCCAGCATTTT

d_call: -
clone_size: few
j_call: TRBJ1-6
v_call: TRBV20-1
cdr3_aa: CSAGKDYNSPLHF
cdr3_nt: TGCAGTGCTGGGAAGGACTATAATTCACCCCTCCACTTT

d_call: -
clone_size: few
j_call: TRBJ2-7
v_call: TRBV7-2
cdr3_aa: CASSFNRDPSYEQYF
cdr3_nt: TGTGCCAGCAGCTTTAACAGGGATCCCAGCTACGAGCAGTACTTC

d_call: TRBD2
clone_size: many
j_call: TRBJ2-1
v_call: TRBV3-1
cdr3_aa: CASSQYASGVGNEQFF
cdr3_nt: TGTGCCAGCAGCCAATATGCTAGCGGGGTAGGAAATGAGCAGTTCTTC

d_call: -
clone_size: few
j_call: TRBJ2-7
v_call: TRBV5-1
cdr3_aa: CASHRESSYEQYF
cdr3_nt: TGCGCCAGTCACAGGGAGAGCTCCTACGAGCAGTACTTC

d_call: -
clone_size: many
j_call: TRBJ1-1
v_call: TRBV29-1
cdr3_aa: CSVEEGGVEAFF
cdr3_nt: TGCAGCGTTGAAGAGGGCGGCGTTGAAGCTTTCTTT

d_call: -
clone_size: many
j_call: TRBJ1-1
v_call: TRBV6-5
cdr3_aa: CASKRDSEAFF
cdr3_nt: TGTGCCAGCAAACGAGACTCAGAAGCTTTCTTT

d_call: TRBD2
clone_size: -
j_call: TRBJ2-5
v_call: TRBV12-3/TRBV12-4
cdr3_aa: CASSFSGVAGEETQYF
cdr3_nt: TGTGCCAGCAGTTTTTCAGGAGTAGCGGGGGAAGAGACCCAGTACTTC

d_call: -
clone_size: few
j_call: TRBJ1-5
v_call: TRBV12-3/TRBV12-4
cdr3_aa: CASSLVDGPNQPQHF
cdr3_nt: TGTGCCAGCAGTTTAGTGGACGGTCCCAATCAGCCCCAGCATTTT

d_call: -
clone_size: -
j_call: TRBJ2-6
v_call: TRBV11-1
cdr3_aa: CASSVRGTAVSGANVLTF
cdr3_nt: TGTGCCAGCAGCGTGCGCGGGACTGCCGTCTCTGGGGCCAACGTCCTGACTTTC

d_call: -
clone_size: once
j_call: TRBJ1-1
v_call: TRBV15
cdr3_aa: CATSRGRGGANTEAFF
cdr3_nt: TGTGCCACCAGCAGGGGCCGTGGGGGAGCGAACACTGAAGCTTTCTTT

d_call: -
clone_size: many
j_call: TRBJ1-1
v_call: TRBV12-3/TRBV12-4
cdr3_aa: CASSLYGWNTEAFF
cdr3_nt: TGTGCCAGCAGTTTATACGGCTGGAACACTGAAGCTTTCTTT

d_call: -
clone_size: -
j_call: TRBJ2-7
v_call: TRBV27
cdr3_aa: CASSLWVGGASYEQYF
cdr3_nt: TGTGCCAGCAGTTTATGGGTTGGGGGCGCCTCCTACGAGCAGTACTTC

d_call: -
clone_size: -
j_call: TRBJ2-4
v_call: TRBV20-1
cdr3_aa: CSAGRGTASSIQYF
cdr3_nt: TGCAGTGCTGGACGCGGGACAGCGAGTAGCATTCAGTACTTC

d_call: TRBD2
clone_size: few
j_call: TRBJ2-5
v_call: TRBV20-1
cdr3_aa: CSARTSGAPETQYF
cdr3_nt: TGCAGTGCTCGGACTAGCGGGGCCCCAGAGACCCAGTACTTC

d_call: -
clone_size: -
j_call: TRBJ1-1
v_call: TRBV5-6
cdr3_aa: CASSFVTLEAFF
cdr3_nt: TGTGCCAGCAGCTTTGTGACATTGGAAGCTTTCTTT

d_call: TRBD1
clone_size: -
j_call: TRBJ2-7
v_call: TRBV7-2
cdr3_aa: CASSLRDSSLGYEQYF
cdr3_nt: TGTGCCAGCAGCTTAAGGGACAGCTCACTTGGCTACGAGCAGTACTTC

d_call: TRBD2
clone_size: -
j_call: TRBJ2-1
v_call: TRBV20-1
cdr3_aa: CSARPGLAGYEQFF
cdr3_nt: TGCAGTGCTCGGCCGGGACTAGCGGGATATGAGCAGTTCTTC